Listed here is a single TCR beta chain. The clone's antigen remains unknown. No base-level quality is on record; no much larger clone is a single base apart. TCRbeta CDR3 regions were amplified from genomic DNA using the immunoSEQ Assay, a bias-controlled multiplex PCR. Under the source paper's analysis protocol: The number of nucleated cells in each sample was estimated by amplification of reference gene primers within the assay. To quantify the absolute abundance of each unique TCRbeta CDR3 rearrangement, sequence reads were collapsed and filtered. Productive Simpson clonality was computed per sample as the square root of Simpson's diversity index over productive rearrangements. TCRdb retrieved this table from immuneACCESS and kept in-frame rearrangements only. Not all clones are present; in checked studies, unresolved V genes account for under half, and no reason is known for the remainder. The D gene and trimming were derived from the DNA, and the V and J assignments and clone size from that table. For this sample there are about 330,000 clones; over 80% appear just once. The ten top clones hold more than 5% of the sample.

The data were taken from a study of blood T cell repertoires in COVID-19 (TCRdb year 2020). Study-wide context: Collaborator samples came from the United States, Italy and Spain and covered acute and convalescent phases of COVID-19. Where available, HLA class I and class II types were obtained from metadata supplied by the sample provider rather than from assay-based typing. The samples were drawn from two sources: the first 160 participants of the ongoing ImmuneRACE study, and 950 to 1,500 subjects contributed by 6 global collaborators. The material from the prospective study consisted of cDNA or gDNA derived from T cells, B-cell-depleted T cells, or PBMCs. The repertoires were released in a freely available public database intended as a resource for research on the immune response to SARS-CoV-2. Deeply sampled blood TCRbeta repertoires from subjects exposed to, actively infected with, or recovered from COVID-19 were included in the dataset. The sample metadata nearly always contained a de-identified subject ID, COVID-19 status, age in years and sex. Overall study outcomes, separate from this receptor: The amount of clinical and demographic metadata varied by source and participant and was provided uncurated.

Participants in the prospective study were aged about 18 to 89 years, lived in 24 United States geographic areas, and enrolled through a virtual design. In the prospective study, cohorts were assigned on the basis of participant-reported clinical history obtained from a screening survey and a study questionnaire. Recovered participants in ImmuneRACE Cohort 3 were defined as having two consecutive negative NP/OP PCR tests, clearance from a healthcare professional, or resolution of symptoms. In the prospective study, mobile phlebotomists collected whole blood, serum and a nasopharyngeal or oropharyngeal swab from each participant. Participants in the prospective study had the option to provide additional blood draws and questionnaires over an approximately two-month period. Prospective study blood samples were shipped either frozen or at room temperature before DNA extraction. V is pruned by 4 bases and J by 1 base, leaving 6 bases of the junction without a gene match. Its CDR3 holds 15 amino acids, cysteine through phenylalanine. Left in the record is the CDR3 DNA by itself, 45 bases read in frame from the first base. The germline V gene yields SGHTS for CDR1 and YDEGEE for CDR2.

Sequencing input: PBMCs or T cells enriched from blood (not recorded which). The source is a young man who had recovered from COVID-19. The rearranged chain carries TRBV5-8 and TRBJ2-5, and TRBD2 matches 8 of the central bases. The CDR3 sequence is CASSRSGTSQETQYF. The DNA sequence follows: TGTGCCAGCAGCAGATCCGGGACTAGCCAAGAGACCCAGTACTTC.